This T cell receptor (beta chain) comes out of a study of early T cells in non-severe SARS-CoV-2 infection. Looking at the study overall: RNA in bulk from unsorted whole blood was sequenced, and chains were unpaired. Study results and caveats: Comparison of clonotypes with VDJdb favored anti-spike CD8 responses while missing private and CD4 specificities.

This clonotype was seen only a few times. The antigen is not known. Germline CDR1 reads MGHDK; CDR2 reads SYGVNS. V shed 2 bases and J shed 7 bases, with 11 bases lying between them. The CDR3 length is 14 residues. cDNA molecules, individually, were tagged with unique molecular identifiers. TCRdb passed the 5' RACE reads through MiXCR, listing each CDR3 protein once. The sample shows about 60,000 distinct CDR3 sequences, around 19% of them seen only once. The sequencing used whole blood, collected at baseline. This receptor was obtained from an adult who was a healthcare worker with PCR-confirmed SARS-CoV-2 infection or an uninfected control (not recorded which). The rearrangement joins TRBV25-1 to TRBJ1-4, with D possibly being TRBD1 (5 bases). The CDR3: CASSELGGVEKLFF. The CDR3 nucleotides are TGTGCCAGCAGTGAACTGGGGGGTGTTGAAAAACTGTTTTTT.